What follows is one T cell receptor (beta chain) and its context. Its antigen is undetermined. The sample's treatment: oral pan-JAK inhibitor, 5-10 mg twice daily. This entry is derived from a study of CD8+ T cells in alopecia areata. Whole-study results and caveats: Tofacitinib significantly lowered scalp clonality and expanded CD8+ clones among the top 100.

After removal of 7 bases from V and 4 bases from J, the junction contained 4 bases not matched to a gene. The CDR3 consists of 13 residues. Germline V lookup: CDR1 MDHEN, CDR2 SYDVKM. Extraction of RNA preceded its reverse transcription into cDNA, which served as the sequencing template. TCRdb's copy holds only in-frame clones and misses some; the assay was immunoSEQ multiplex PCR. The data show fewer than 250,000 clones, with over 40% seen just once and about 2.6% held by the top ten. The rearrangement joins TRBV28 to TRBJ1-5; 7 positions match TRBD1. The material was CD4+ T cells sorted from blood, obtained at approximately week 36, from a patient treated with tofacitinib. The origin of this receptor is a human donor with alopecia areata. The CDR3: CASNRGNNQPQHF. CDR3 DNA sequence: TGTGCCAGCAACAGGGGAAATAATCAGCCCCAGCATTTT.